This T cell receptor beta chain emerged from a study of molecular identifiers for immune sequencing clone quantification. TCRdb itself ran the PCR reads through MiXCR, one entry per CDR3 protein. The sample consists of approximately 500,000 distinct CDR3 sequences, around 25% of them appearing once. Worth noting for this clonotype: Its target is unknown. It may be a read error: a sequence one base away is much more abundant.

It was from 20,000 to 1,000,000 sorted cells, with 10%, 30% or 50% RNA, that naive CD8 libraries came. Findings and limits, study-wide: Over 99% of effector molecules, yet under 1% of naive-cell molecules, were held by clones above 20 RNA copies.

The CDR3 has 16 residues. V dropped 1 base and J dropped 2 bases, with 13 bases sitting between them. CDR1 and CDR2 (germline): MNHNS, SASEGT. The chain employs TRBV6-1 and TRBJ2-3; TRBD2 is a possible D gene (5 bases). The TCR originated in a human donor in good health. Some libraries in this study had Jurkat cell RNA spiked in. Material for sequencing was naive CD8+ T cells from blood, with Jurkat cell RNA spiked in. Described subset: FACS-sorted CD8+CD4-CCR7+CD45RA+ naive T cells. The CDR3 region is CASSEEVAGPTDTQYF. CDR3 DNA sequence: TGTGCCAGCAGTGAAGAAGTGGCGGGCCCCACAGATACGCAGTATTTT.